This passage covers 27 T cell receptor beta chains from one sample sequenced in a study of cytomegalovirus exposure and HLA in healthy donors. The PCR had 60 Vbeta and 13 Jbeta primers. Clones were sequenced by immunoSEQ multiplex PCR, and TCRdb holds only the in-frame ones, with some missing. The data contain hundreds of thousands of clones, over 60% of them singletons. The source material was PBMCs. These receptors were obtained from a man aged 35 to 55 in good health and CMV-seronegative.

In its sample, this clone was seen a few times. The CDR3 DNA reads TGTGCCAGCAGTCGGACAGGGAAGCTTCTCTCTGGGGCCAACGTCCTGACTTTC. Translating gives CASSRTGKLLSGANVLTF. The chain employs TRBV2 and TRBJ2-6, with 8 positions matching TRBD1. Trimming at V came to 5 bases and at J to 0 bases, leaving 9 bases not matched to a gene. There are 18 residues in the CDR3. Germline assignment: CDR1 SNHLY and CDR2 FYNNEI. The full variable domain, rest sourced from reference TRBV2 and TRBJ2-6, is EPEVTQTPSHQVTQMGQEVILRCVPISNHLYFYWYRQILGQKVEFLVSFYNNEISEKSEIFDDQFSVERPDGSNFTLKIRSTKLEDSAMYFCASSRTGKLLSGANVLTFGAGSRLTVL.

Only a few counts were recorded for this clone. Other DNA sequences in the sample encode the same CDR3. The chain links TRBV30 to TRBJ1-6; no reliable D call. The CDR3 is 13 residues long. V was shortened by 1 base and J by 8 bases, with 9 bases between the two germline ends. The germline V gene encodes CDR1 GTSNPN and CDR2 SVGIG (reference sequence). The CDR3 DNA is TGTGCCTGGAGTGAGTCAGAGGATTCACCCCTCCACTTT. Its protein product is CAWSESEDSPLHF.

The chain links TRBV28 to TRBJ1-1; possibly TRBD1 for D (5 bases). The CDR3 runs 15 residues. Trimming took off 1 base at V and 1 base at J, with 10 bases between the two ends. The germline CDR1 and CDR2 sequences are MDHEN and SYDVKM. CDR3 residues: CASSLSWTKNTEAFF. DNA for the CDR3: TGTGCCAGCAGTTTATCGTGGACAAAGAACACTGAAGCTTTCTTT.

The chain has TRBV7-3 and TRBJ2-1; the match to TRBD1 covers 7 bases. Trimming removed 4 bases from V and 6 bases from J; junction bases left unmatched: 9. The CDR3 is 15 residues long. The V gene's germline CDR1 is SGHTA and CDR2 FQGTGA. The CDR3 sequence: CASSSTGWGGNEQFF. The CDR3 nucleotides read TGTGCCAGCAGCTCGACAGGGTGGGGTGGCAATGAGCAGTTCTTC.

CDR3 protein: CASSRTVQETQYF. The CDR3 DNA is TGTGCCAGCTCACGGACAGTTCAAGAGACCCAGTACTTC. The rearrangement uses TRBV18 and TRBJ2-5; tentatively, D is TRBD1 (6 bases). V was clipped by 4 bases and J by 2 bases, with 8 bases between them. This CDR3 is 13 amino acids long. Per the germline V gene, CDR1 is KGHSH and CDR2 is LQKENI. Full variable domain (outside the CDR3, taken from reference TRBV18 and TRBJ2-5): NAGVMQNPRHLVRRRGQEARLRCSPMKGHSHVYWYRQLPEEGLKFMVYLQKENIIDESGMPKERFSAEFPKEGPSILRIQQVVRGDSAAYFCASSRTVQETQYFGPGTRLLVL.

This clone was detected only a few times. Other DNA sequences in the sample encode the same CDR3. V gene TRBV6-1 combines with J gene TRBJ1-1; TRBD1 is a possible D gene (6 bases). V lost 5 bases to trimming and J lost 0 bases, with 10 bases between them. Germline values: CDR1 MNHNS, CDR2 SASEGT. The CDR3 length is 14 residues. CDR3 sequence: CASSKQGMNTEAFF. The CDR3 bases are TGTGCCAGCAGTAAACAGGGTATGAACACTGAAGCTTTCTTT.

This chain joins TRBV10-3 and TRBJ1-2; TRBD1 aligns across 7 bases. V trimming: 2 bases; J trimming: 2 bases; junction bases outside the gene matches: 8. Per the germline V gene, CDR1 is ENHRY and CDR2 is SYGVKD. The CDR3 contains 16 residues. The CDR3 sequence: CAISEREGATNYGYTF. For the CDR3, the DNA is TGTGCCATCAGTGAGCGGGAGGGGGCGACCAACTATGGCTACACCTTC.

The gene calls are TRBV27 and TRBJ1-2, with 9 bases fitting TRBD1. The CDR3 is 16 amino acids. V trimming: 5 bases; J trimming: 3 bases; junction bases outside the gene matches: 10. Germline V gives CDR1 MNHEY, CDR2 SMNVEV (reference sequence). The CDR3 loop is CASSPLGQGRHYGYTF. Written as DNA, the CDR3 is TGTGCCAGCAGTCCTTTAGGACAGGGGCGACACTATGGCTACACCTTC.

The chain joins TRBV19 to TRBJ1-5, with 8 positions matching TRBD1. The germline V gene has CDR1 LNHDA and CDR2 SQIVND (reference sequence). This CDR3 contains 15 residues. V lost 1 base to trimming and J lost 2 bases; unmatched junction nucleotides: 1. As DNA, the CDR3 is TGTGCCAGTAGTATAGCGACAGGGGGCAATCAGCCCCAGCATTTT. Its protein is CASSIATGGNQPQHF. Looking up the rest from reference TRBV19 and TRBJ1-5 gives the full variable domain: DGGITQSPKYLFRKEGQNVTLSCEQNLNHDAMYWYRQDPGQGLRLIYYSQIVNDFQKGDIAEGYSVSREKKESFPLTVTSAQKNPTAFYLCASSIATGGNQPQHFGDGTRLSIL.

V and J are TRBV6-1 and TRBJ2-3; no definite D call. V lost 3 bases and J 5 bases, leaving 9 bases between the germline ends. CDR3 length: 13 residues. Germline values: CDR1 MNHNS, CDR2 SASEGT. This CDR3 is CASSDRRGDTQYF. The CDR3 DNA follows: TGTGCCAGCAGTGATCGAAGAGGAGATACGCAGTATTTT.

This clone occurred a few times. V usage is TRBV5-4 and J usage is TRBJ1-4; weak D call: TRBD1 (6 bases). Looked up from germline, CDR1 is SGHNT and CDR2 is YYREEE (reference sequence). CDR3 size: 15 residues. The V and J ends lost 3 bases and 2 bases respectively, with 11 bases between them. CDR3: CASSWGGATNEKLFF. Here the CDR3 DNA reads TGTGCCAGCAGCTGGGGGGGGGCGACTAATGAAAAACTGTTTTTT.

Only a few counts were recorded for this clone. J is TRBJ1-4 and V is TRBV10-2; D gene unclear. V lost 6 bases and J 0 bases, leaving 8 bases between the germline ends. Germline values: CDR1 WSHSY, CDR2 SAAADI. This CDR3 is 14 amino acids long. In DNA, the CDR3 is TGCGCCAGCAGGAGAGTTGCAACTAATGAAAAACTGTTTTTT. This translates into CASRRVATNEKLFF.

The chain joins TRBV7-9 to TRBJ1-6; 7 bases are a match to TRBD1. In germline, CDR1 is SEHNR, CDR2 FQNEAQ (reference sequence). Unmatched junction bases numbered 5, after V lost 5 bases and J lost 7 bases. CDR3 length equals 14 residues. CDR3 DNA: TGTGCCAGCAGCCCCGGGACAGTCAATTCACCCCTCCACTTT. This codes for CASSPGTVNSPLHF.

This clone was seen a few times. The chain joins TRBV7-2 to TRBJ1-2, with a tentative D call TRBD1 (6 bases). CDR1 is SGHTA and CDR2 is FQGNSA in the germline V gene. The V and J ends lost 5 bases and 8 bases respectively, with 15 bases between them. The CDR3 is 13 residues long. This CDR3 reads CASSLEPRGGYTF. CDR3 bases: TGTGCCAGCAGCCTAGAACCCAGGGGCGGCTACACCTTC.

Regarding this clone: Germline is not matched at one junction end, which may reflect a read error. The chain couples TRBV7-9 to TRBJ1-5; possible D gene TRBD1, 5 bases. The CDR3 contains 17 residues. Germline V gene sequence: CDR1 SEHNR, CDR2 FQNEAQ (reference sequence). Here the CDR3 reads CSSSPIGTGDSNQPQHF. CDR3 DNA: TGTTCCAGCAGTCCTATTGGGACGGGGGATAGCAATCAGCCCCAGCATTTT.

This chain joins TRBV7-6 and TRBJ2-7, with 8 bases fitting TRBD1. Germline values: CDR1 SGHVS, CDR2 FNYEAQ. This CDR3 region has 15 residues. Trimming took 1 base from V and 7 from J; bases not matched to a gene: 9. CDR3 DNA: TGTGCCAGCAGCTTAGTGGGCGGACAGGGAGAGGAGCAGTACTTC. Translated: CASSLVGGQGEEQYF.

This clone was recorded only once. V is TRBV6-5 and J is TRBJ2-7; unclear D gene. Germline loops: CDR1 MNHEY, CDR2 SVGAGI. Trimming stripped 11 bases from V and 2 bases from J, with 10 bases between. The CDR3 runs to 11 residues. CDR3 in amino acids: CAVGPAYEQYF. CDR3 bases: TGTGCCGTTGGCCCAGCCTACGAGCAGTACTTC.

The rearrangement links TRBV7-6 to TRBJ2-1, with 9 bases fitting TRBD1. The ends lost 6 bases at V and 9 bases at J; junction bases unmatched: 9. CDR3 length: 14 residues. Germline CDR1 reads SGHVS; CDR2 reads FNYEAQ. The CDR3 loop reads CASSSRDREVEQFF. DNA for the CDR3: TGTGCCAGCAGTTCCCGGGACAGGGAGGTTGAGCAGTTCTTC.

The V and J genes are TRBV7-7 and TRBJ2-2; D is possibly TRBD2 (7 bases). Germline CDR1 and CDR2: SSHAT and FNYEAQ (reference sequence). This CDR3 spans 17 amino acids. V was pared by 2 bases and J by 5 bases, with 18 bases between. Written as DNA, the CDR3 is TGTGCCAGCAGCTTAAGTACTGGGGGGGCGCTGACCGGGGAGCTGTTTTTT. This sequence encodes CASSLSTGGALTGELFF.

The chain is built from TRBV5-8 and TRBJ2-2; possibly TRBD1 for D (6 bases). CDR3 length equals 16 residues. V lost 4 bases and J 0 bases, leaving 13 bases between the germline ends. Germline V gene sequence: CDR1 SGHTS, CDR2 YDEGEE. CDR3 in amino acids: CASSRGSGANTGELFF. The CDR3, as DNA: TGTGCCAGCAGCCGAGGGTCAGGGGCGAACACCGGGGAGCTGTTTTTT.

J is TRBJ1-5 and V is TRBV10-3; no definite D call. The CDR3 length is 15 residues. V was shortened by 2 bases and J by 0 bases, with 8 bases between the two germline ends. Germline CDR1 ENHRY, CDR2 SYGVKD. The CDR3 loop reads CAISETEYSNQPQHF. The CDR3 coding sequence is TGTGCCATCAGTGAGACAGAGTATAGCAATCAGCCCCAGCATTTT.

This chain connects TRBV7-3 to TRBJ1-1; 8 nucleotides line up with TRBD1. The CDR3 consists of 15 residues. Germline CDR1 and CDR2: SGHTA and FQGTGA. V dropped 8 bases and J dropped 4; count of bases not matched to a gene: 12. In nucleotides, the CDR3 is TGTGCCAGCGCCCCCGACAGGGGTAGGGGCACTGAAGCTTTCTTT. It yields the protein CASAPDRGRGTEAFF.

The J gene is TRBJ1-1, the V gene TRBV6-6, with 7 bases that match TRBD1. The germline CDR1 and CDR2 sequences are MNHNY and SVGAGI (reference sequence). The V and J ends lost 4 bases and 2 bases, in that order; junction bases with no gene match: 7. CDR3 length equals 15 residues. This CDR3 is CASSSTDRRNTEAFF. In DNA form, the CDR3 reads TGTGCCAGCAGTTCTACGGACAGGCGAAACACTGAAGCTTTCTTT.

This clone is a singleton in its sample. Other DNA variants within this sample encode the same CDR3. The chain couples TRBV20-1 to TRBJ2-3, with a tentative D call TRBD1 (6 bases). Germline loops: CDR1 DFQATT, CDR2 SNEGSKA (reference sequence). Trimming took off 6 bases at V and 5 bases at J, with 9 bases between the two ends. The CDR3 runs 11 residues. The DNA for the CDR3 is TGCAGTGCCCCCAGGGGAGATACGCAGTATTTT. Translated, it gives CSAPRGDTQYF.

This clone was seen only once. For the CDR3, the DNA is TGTGCCAGCAGCGTAGAACAGCTCGTCAGCACCAATGAGCAGTTCTTC. Translated, it gives CASSVEQLVSTNEQFF. The chain is built from TRBV9 and TRBJ2-1, with D unclear. Per the germline V gene, CDR1 is SGDLS and CDR2 is YYNGEE. V was trimmed by 0 bases and J by 6 bases, leaving 16 bases between them. The CDR3 sequence is 16 residues long.

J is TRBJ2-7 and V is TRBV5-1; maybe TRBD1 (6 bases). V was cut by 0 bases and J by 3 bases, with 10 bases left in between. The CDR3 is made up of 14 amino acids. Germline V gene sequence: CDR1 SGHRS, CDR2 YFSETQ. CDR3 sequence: CASSLGDKHYEQYF. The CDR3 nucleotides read TGCGCCAGCAGCTTGGGGGACAAACACTACGAGCAGTACTTC.

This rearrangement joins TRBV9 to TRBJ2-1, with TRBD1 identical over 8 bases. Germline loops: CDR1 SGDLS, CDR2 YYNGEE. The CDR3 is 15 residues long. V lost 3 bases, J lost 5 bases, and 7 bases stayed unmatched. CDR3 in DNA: TGTGCCAGCAGCGAGGACAGGGTGGTCAACAATGAGCAGTTCTTC. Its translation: CASSEDRVVNNEQFF.